Listed below are T cell receptor beta chains from one sample, sequenced in a study of long-term antiretroviral therapy in people with HIV. Clones were read by immunoSEQ multiplex PCR, and TCRdb kept only the in-frame ones, dropping some. The sample includes roughly 17,000 clones, roughly 79% of them seen just once. The source material was unsorted PBMCs, sampled 2.3 years after starting antiretroviral therapy. The receptors originated from a woman aged 40 to 49 with HIV. The CDR3 runs from the conserved cysteine through the conserved F or W. D genes are given only for firm matches. Size is stated for part of the rows, as once, few or many counts, or as a class when the clone is expanded.

-,TRBV2,-,TRBJ1-5,TGTGCCAGCAGCGTTTATAGCAATCAGCCCCAGCATTTT,CASSVYSNQPQHF
TRBD1,TRBV6-5,-,TRBJ1-1,TGTGCCAGCAGTTACCGATTGGGACAGGGGGCCACTGAAGCTTTCTTT,CASSYRLGQGATEAFF
-,TRBV21-1,-,TRBJ1-2,TGTGCCAGCAGGGACAGGACTATTCTGGATGGCTACACCTTC,CASRDRTILDGYTF
TRBD2,TRBV15,-,TRBJ2-7,TGTGCCACCAGCTCTAACCGAAGACGGGAGGGCTACGAGCAGTACTTC,CATSSNRRREGYEQYF
-,TRBV7-6,-,TRBJ2-1,TGTGCCAGCAGCGCTGCGCCGGGACACAGCTCCTACAATGAGCAGTTCTTC,CASSAAPGHSSYNEQFF
TRBD1,TRBV5-4,-,TRBJ2-1,TGTGCCAGCAGCTTGGACAGGGGGAGGAATGAGCAGTTCTTC,CASSLDRGRNEQFF
TRBD2,TRBV19,-,TRBJ2-5,TGTGCCAGTAGTCCTGGACTAGCGGGAACCGGGGAGACCCAGTACTTC,CASSPGLAGTGETQYF
-,TRBV5-1,-,TRBJ2-5,TGCGCCAGCAGCTTGCCCCGTTCGGAGACCCAGTACTTC,CASSLPRSETQYF
-,TRBV7-9,-,TRBJ2-3,TGTGCCAGCAGCTTAGAAGGTACCATTCAGTATTTT,CASSLEGTIQYF
-,TRBV19,-,TRBJ1-1,TGTGCCAGTACTGGGGAGGCGACTGAAGCTTTCTTT,CASTGEATEAFF
-,TRBV5-1,-,TRBJ1-2,TGCGCCAGCAGCTTGGCCCCGGGGGGTATTAACTATGGCTACACCTTC,CASSLAPGGINYGYTF
-,TRBV19,-,TRBJ2-3,TGTGCCAGTATGGGAGATACGCAGTATTTT,CASMGDTQYF
TRBD2,TRBV13,-,TRBJ2-7,TGTGCCAGCAGCCCTGGACTAGCGGAAACCTACGAGCAGTACTTC,CASSPGLAETYEQYF
-,TRBV27,-,TRBJ1-5,TGTGCCAGCAGTCCAGAGCCATATAGCAATCAGCCCCAGCATTTT,CASSPEPYSNQPQHF
-,TRBV7-6,-,TRBJ2-2,TGTGCCAGCAGCTTGCTACAGGGCTTCTCGAACACCGGGGAGCTGTTTTTT,CASSLLQGFSNTGELFF
-,TRBV27,-,TRBJ1-5,TGTGCCAGCAGTTTATGGAGCAATCAGCCCCAGCATTTT,CASSLWSNQPQHF
-,TRBV7-9,-,TRBJ1-1,TGTGCCAGCAGCCGACCCCAGAATCTTAACACTGAAGCTTTCTTT,CASSRPQNLNTEAFF
-,TRBV29-1,once,TRBJ1-4,TGCAGCGTTGGGGGGGCAACTAATGAAAAACTGTTTTTT,CSVGGATNEKLFF
-,TRBV19,-,TRBJ1-2,TGTGCCAGTAGTATAGGAGAGTATGGCTACACCTTC,CASSIGEYGYTF
-,TRBV29-1,-,TRBJ1-3,TGCAGCGTTTCCGGGTCTCCAGAATCTGGAAACACCATATATTTT,CSVSGSPESGNTIYF
TRBD2,TRBV27,-,TRBJ2-1,TGTGCCAGCAGTTTATTAGCTAGCGGGGGTGATGAGCAGTTCTTC,CASSLLASGGDEQFF
-,TRBV4-3,-,TRBJ2-2,TGCGCCAGCAGCCAAGATGGTGGAAGGGAAATGGTCACCGGGGAGCTGTTTTTT,CASSQDGGREMVTGELFF
TRBD1,TRBV11-3,-,TRBJ1-1,TGTGCCAGCAGCTTACAGGGGGAGAACACTGAAGCTTTCTTT,CASSLQGENTEAFF
-,TRBV5-1,-,TRBJ1-1,TGCGCCAGCAGCTCAAGGACAGCAAACACCGAAGCTTTCTTT,CASSSRTANTEAFF
-,TRBV19,-,TRBJ2-3,TGTGCCAGTAGCTATTGGGGAAACACAGATACGCAGTATTTT,CASSYWGNTDTQYF
-,TRBV11-3,-,TRBJ2-7,TGTGCCAGCAGCTTAGGGCGGTCGTTCAGGGACGAGCAGTACTTC,CASSLGRSFRDEQYF
TRBD1,TRBV29-1,-,TRBJ1-3,TGCAGCGTTGACCCGACAGGGGTTGGAAACACCATATATTTT,CSVDPTGVGNTIYF
-,TRBV7-9,-,TRBJ2-4,TGTGCCAGCAGCCACACGATAGCCAAAAACATTCAGTACTTC,CASSHTIAKNIQYF
-,TRBV19,few,TRBJ2-3,TGTGCCAGTAGTGTCCAGGGGACAGATACGCAGTATTTT,CASSVQGTDTQYF
TRBD2,TRBV7-9,few,TRBJ2-1,TGTGCCAGCAGCACCATCCTAGCGGAGGGTTCCAATGAGCAGTTCTTC,CASSTILAEGSNEQFF
TRBD1,TRBV19,-,TRBJ2-7,TGTGCCAGTAGTGCAGGGACAGGGGGCCTCTACGAGCAGTACTTC,CASSAGTGGLYEQYF
-,TRBV4-2,-,TRBJ2-3,TGTGCCAGCAGCCAAGAACAGGGTCCCACAGATACGCAGTATTTT,CASSQEQGPTDTQYF
-,TRBV10-3,-,TRBJ1-1,TGTGCCATCAGCCTCAGGGACATGAACACTGAAGCTTTCTTT,CAISLRDMNTEAFF
TRBD1,TRBV5-6,-,TRBJ2-7,TGTGCCAGCAGCCCGACAGGGCCGACCTACGAGCAGTACTTC,CASSPTGPTYEQYF
-,TRBV19,-,TRBJ1-1,TGTGCCAGTATGGCAGGGTGGACTGAAGCTTTCTTT,CASMAGWTEAFF
-,TRBV5-8,-,TRBJ1-2,TGTGCCAGCAGCTTCAGAGGGACCTATGGCTACACCTTC,CASSFRGTYGYTF
-,TRBV7-2,-,TRBJ2-7,TGTGCCAGCAGCCACACAGCGGACCCCTCCTACGAGCAGTACTTC,CASSHTADPSYEQYF
-,TRBV7-6,-,TRBJ2-5,TGTGCCAGCAGCTTAGACAAAGTCCCGGAGACCCAGTACTTC,CASSLDKVPETQYF
-,TRBV4-2,-,TRBJ1-6,TGTGCCAGCGGTGGGGGGGCTGGAGAGGCGAGCTCCTATAATTCACCCCTCCACTTT,CASGGGAGEASSYNSPLHF
TRBD2,TRBV30,-,TRBJ2-3,TGTGCCTGGACCCAGACTAGCGACACGCAGTATTTT,CAWTQTSDTQYF
TRBD1,TRBV2,-,TRBJ1-5,TGTGCCAGCGGGGACGGACAGGTTTCAACGTGGAATCAGCCCCAGCATTTT,CASGDGQVSTWNQPQHF
-,TRBV6-5,-,TRBJ1-6,TGTGCCAGCAGTTACCTAGGGACGGGGAATTCACCCCTCCACTTT,CASSYLGTGNSPLHF
-,TRBV7-2,-,TRBJ2-4,TGTGCCAGCAGCTCCGGGGGGCCGGGACTCCGGCCGGGGAACATTCAGTACTTC,CASSSGGPGLRPGNIQYF
TRBD2,TRBV5-1,-,TRBJ2-7,TGCGCCAGCAGCCTAGCGGGAGGGGATCTAGGGGAGCAGTACTTC,CASSLAGGDLGEQYF
-,TRBV18,-,TRBJ2-3,TGTGCCTCCGAGGAGCTCACAGATACGCAGTATTTT,CASEELTDTQYF
-,TRBV9,-,TRBJ1-3,TGTGCCAGCAGCGTAGGAGGGGGGGACACCATATATTTT,CASSVGGGDTIYF
-,TRBV7-9,-,TRBJ2-3,TGTGCCAGCGGGGAGAATACGCAGTATTTT,CASGENTQYF
-,TRBV28,-,TRBJ1-5,TGTGCCAGCAGTGCCGCAGGTAGCAATCAGCCCCAGCATTTT,CASSAAGSNQPQHF
-,TRBV20-1,-,TRBJ1-1,TGCAGTGCTAGAAGGGAAACTGAAGCTTTCTTT,CSARRETEAFF
-,TRBV6-1,-,TRBJ2-4,TGTGCCAGCAGACAGGGCCCAGCCAAAAACATTCAGTACTTC,CASRQGPAKNIQYF
-,TRBV19,-,TRBJ1-4,TGTGCCAGTAGTCTACGGGAACGTTTTTCAACTAATGAAAAACTGTTTTTT,CASSLRERFSTNEKLFF
-,TRBV7-9,-,TRBJ1-3,TGTGCCAGCAGCTTGAACACCATATATTTT,CASSLNTIYF
-,TRBV19,-,TRBJ1-4,TGTGCCAGTAGTGGCGACCCGGTGGGCAGCAAAAAACTGTTTTTT,CASSGDPVGSKKLFF
-,TRBV2,-,TRBJ2-7,TGTGCCAGCAGCGGCGAGGGGAGCTCCTACGAGCAGTACTTC,CASSGEGSSYEQYF
-,TRBV11-2,-,TRBJ2-6,TGTGCCAGCAGCACCTACCGAACCCGCTCTGGGGCCAACGTCCTGACTTTC,CASSTYRTRSGANVLTF
-,TRBV7-8,-,TRBJ1-6,TGTGCCAGCAGCTTAGGCCCGGGCAATCATAATTCACCCCTCCACTTT,CASSLGPGNHNSPLHF
TRBD2,TRBV15,-,TRBJ2-7,TGTGCCACCAGTACTAGCGGGAGGGCCGTTCAGTACTTC,CATSTSGRAVQYF